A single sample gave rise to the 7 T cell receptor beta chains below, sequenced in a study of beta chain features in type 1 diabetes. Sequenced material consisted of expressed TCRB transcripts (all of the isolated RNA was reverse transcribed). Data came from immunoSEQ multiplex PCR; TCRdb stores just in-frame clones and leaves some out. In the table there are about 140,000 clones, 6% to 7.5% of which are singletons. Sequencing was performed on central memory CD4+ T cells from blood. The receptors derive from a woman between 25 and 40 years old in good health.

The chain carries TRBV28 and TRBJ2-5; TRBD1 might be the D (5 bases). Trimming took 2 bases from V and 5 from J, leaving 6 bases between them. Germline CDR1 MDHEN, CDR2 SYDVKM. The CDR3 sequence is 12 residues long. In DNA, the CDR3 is TGTGCCAGCAGTTTAAGGGGTGAGACCCAGTACTTC. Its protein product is CASSLRGETQYF.

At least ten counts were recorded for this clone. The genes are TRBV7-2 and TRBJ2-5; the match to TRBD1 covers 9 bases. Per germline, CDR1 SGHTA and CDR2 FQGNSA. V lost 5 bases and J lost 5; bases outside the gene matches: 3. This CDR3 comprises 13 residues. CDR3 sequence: CASSPGQGETQYF. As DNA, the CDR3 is TGTGCCAGCAGCCCCGGACAGGGGGAGACCCAGTACTTC.

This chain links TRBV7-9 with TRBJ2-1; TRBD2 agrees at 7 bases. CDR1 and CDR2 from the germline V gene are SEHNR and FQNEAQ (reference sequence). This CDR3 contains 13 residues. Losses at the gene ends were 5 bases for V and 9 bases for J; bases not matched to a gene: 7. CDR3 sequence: CASSPGLVGEQFF. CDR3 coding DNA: TGTGCCAGCAGCCCCGGACTAGTTGGTGAGCAGTTCTTC.

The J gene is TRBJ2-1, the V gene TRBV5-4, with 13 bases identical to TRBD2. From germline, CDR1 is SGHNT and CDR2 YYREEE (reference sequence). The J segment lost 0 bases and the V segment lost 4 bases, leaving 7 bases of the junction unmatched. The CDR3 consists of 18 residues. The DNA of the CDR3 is TGTGCCAGCAGCCGACTAGCGGGAGGCTCATCCTCCTACAATGAGCAGTTCTTC. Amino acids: CASSRLAGGSSSYNEQFF.

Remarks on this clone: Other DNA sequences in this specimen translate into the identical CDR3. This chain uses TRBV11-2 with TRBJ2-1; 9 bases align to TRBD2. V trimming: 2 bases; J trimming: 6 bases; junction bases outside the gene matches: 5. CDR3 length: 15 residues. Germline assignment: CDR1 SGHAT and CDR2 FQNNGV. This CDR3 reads CASSLSAGGSNEQFF. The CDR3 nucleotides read TGTGCCAGCAGCTTAAGCGCGGGAGGGTCCAATGAGCAGTTCTTC.

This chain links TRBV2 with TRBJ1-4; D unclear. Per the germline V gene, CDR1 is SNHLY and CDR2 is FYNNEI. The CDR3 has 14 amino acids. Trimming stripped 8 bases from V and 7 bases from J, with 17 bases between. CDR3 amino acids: CASAFTRGSEKLFF. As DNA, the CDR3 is TGTGCCAGCGCCTTTACACGCGGGAGTGAAAAACTGTTTTTT.

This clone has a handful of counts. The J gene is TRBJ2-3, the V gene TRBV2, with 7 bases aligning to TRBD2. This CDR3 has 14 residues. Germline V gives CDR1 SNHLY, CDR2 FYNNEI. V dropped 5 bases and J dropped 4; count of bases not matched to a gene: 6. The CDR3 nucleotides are TGTGCCAGCAGTCCCACTGGGGGGGCAGATACGCAGTATTTT. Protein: CASSPTGGADTQYF.